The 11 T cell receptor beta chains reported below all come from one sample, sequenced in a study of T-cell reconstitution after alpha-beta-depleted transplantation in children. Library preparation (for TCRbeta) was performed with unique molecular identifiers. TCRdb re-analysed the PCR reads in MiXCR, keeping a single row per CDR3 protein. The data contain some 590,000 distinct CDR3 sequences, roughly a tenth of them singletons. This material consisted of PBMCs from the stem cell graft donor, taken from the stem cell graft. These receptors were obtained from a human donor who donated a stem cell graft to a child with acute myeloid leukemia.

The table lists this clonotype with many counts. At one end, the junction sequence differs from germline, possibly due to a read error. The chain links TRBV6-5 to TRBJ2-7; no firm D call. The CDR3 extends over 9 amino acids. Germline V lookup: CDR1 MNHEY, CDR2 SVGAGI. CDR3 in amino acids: CASESGRPF. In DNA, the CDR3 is TGTGCCTCGGAATCGGGTCGCCCCTTC.

CDR3 residues: CATSRVGFSYEQYF. The DNA of the CDR3 is TGTGCCACCAGCAGAGTTGGGTTTTCCTACGAGCAGTACTTC. The chain couples TRBV15 to TRBJ2-7; D call uncertain. Between the trimmed V and J ends, which lost 1 base and 1 base, there was a span of 8 bases. Germline V gives CDR1 LNHNV, CDR2 YYDKDF (reference sequence). The CDR3 runs 14 residues.

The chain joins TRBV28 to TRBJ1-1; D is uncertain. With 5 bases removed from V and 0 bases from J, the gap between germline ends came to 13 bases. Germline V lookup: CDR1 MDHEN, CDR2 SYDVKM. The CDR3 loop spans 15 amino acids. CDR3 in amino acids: CASSPPGSLNTEAFF. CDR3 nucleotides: TGTGCCAGCAGTCCCCCTGGCAGCCTGAACACTGAAGCTTTCTTT.

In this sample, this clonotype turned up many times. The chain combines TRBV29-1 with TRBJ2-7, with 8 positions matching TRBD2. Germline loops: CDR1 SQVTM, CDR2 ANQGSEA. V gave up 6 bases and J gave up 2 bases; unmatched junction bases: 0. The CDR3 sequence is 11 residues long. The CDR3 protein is CSVAGAYEQYF. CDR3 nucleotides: TGCAGCGTAGCGGGAGCCTACGAGCAGTACTTC.

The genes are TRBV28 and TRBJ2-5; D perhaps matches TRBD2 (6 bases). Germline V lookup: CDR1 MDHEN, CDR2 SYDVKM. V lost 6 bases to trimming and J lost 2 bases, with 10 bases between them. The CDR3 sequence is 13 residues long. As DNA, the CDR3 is TGTGCCAGCAGGCTTAGCGGACAAGAGACCCAGTACTTC. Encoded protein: CASRLSGQETQYF. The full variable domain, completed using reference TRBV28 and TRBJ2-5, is DVKVTQSSRYLVKRTGEKVFLECVQDMDHENMFWYRQDPGLGLRLIYFSYDVKMKEKGDIPEGYSVSREKKERFSLILESASTNQTSMYLCASRLSGQETQYFGPGTRLLVL.

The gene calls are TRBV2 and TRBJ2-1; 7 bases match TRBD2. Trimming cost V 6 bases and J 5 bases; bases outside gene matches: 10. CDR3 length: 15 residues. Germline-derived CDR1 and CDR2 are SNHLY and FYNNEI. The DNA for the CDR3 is TGTGCCAGCAGCCCCGCCCTAGCGGAAAACAATGAGCAGTTCTTC. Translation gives CASSPALAENNEQFF.

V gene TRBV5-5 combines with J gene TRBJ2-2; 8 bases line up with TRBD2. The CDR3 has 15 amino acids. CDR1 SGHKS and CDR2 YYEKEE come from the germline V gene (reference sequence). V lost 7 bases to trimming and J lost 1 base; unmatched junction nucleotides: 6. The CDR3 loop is CASALTSENTGELFF. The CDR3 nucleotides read TGTGCCAGCGCTCTGACTAGCGAGAACACCGGGGAGCTGTTTTTT. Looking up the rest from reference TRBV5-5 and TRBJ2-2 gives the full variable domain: DAGVTQSPTHLIKTRGQQVTLRCSPISGHKSVSWYQQVLGQGPQFIFQYYEKEERGRGNFPDRFSARQFPNYSSELNVNALLLGDSALYLCASALTSENTGELFFGEGSRLTVL.

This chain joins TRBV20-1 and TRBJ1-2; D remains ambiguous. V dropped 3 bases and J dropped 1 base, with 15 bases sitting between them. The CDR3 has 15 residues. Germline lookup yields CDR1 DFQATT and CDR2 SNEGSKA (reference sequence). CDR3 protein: CSASGQRANNYGYTF. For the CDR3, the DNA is TGCAGTGCTAGTGGCCAGCGAGCCAATAACTATGGCTACACCTTC.

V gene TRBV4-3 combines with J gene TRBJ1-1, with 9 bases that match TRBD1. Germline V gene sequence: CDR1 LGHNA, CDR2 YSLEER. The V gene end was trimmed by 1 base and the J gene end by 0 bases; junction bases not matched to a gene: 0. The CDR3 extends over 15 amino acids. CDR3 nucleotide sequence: TGCGCCAGCAGCCAAGGGACAGGGGTGAACACTGAAGCTTTCTTT. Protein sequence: CASSQGTGVNTEAFF.

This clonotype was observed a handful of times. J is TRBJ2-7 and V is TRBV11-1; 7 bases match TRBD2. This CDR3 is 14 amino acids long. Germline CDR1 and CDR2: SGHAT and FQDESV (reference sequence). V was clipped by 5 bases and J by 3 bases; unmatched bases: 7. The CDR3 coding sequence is TGTGCCAGCAGCCCAGAAGCGGGGAACTACGAGCAGTACTTC. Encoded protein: CASSPEAGNYEQYF.

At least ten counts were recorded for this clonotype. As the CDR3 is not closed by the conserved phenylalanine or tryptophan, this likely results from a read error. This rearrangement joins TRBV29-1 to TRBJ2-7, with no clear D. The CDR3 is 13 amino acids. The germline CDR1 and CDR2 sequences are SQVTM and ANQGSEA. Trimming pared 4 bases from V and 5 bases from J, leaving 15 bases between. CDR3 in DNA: TGCAGCGTTGCCGGCCGAGTAAGCCACGAGCAGTACTTA. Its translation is CSVAGRVSHEQYL.